This T cell receptor beta chain was obtained from a study of T cell clonotyping in hematopoietic cell transplantation. The data were produced by immunoSEQ multiplex PCR, yet TCRdb's version contains in-frame clones alone and is incomplete. This sample has some 8,800 clones, with roughly nine tenths found just once. The CDR3 contains 15 residues. CDR1 and CDR2 (germline): MDHEN, SYDVKM. Trimming shortened V by 4 bases and J by 4 bases, and 16 bases separated the two germline ends. V is TRBV28 and J is TRBJ1-1; perhaps TRBD1 as D (5 bases). The clonotype originates from a male patient aged 55-69 years who had an allogeneic stem cell transplant from a related donor, so the T cells may come from the graft donor. Some clones in this sample may be carry-over from other donors' samples. Sequencing was performed on peripheral blood mononuclear cells, taken at the time of graft-versus-host disease after allogeneic stem cell transplant. CDR3 loop: CASSSLAKGSTEAFF. As DNA, the CDR3 is TGTGCCAGCAGTTCCCTGGCGAAGGGGAGCACTGAAGCTTTCTTT.